This TCR beta chain was sequenced in a study of blood T cell repertoires in COVID-19 (dated by TCRdb to the early 2020s). General notes on the study: Samples covering the acute and convalescent phases of COVID-19 were provided by collaborators in the United States, Italy and Spain. The prospective study material was composed of cDNA or gDNA derived from T cells, B-cell-depleted T cells, or PBMCs. Where available, HLA class I and class II types were obtained from metadata supplied by the sample provider rather than from assay-based typing. The repertoires were made available in a free public database intended to serve as a resource for research on the immune response to SARS-CoV-2. The sample metadata nearly always contained a de-identified subject ID, COVID-19 status, age in years and sex. Samples came from the ongoing ImmuneRACE study (first 160 participants) plus 1,254 subjects from 6 global collaborators. Deeply sampled blood TCRbeta repertoires from subjects exposed to, actively infected with, or recovered from COVID-19 were included in the dataset. Study-wide conclusions, independent of this receptor: Clinical and demographic metadata were provided uncurated, with the amount varying by source and participant.

Enrolling through a virtual design, the prospective study's participants ranged in age from roughly 18 to 90 years and lived across roughly 24 United States geographic areas. In the prospective study, participants were assigned to cohorts based on the clinical history participants reported in a screening survey and a study questionnaire. Each participant in the prospective study had whole blood, serum and a nasopharyngeal or oropharyngeal swab collected by mobile phlebotomists. Over a roughly 2-month period, participants in the prospective study had the option of providing additional blood draws and questionnaires. Before DNA extraction, blood samples from the prospective study were shipped at room temperature or frozen. A distance of 14 bases separates the germline ends of V and J, which lose 4 bases and 8 bases respectively. The cysteine opens and the phenylalanine closes a CDR3 of 14 amino acids. Only CDR3 DNA is held: 42 bases, read in frame from base 1. As encoded in the germline V gene, CDR1 is MDHEN while CDR2 is SYDVKM.

TCRbeta CDR3 regions were amplified from genomic DNA using the immunoSEQ Assay, a bias-controlled multiplex PCR. For the original study's pipeline: The number of nucleated cells in each sample was estimated by amplification of reference gene primers within the assay. To quantify the absolute abundance of each unique TCRbeta CDR3 rearrangement, sequence reads were collapsed and filtered. Productive Simpson clonality was computed per sample as the square root of Simpson's diversity index over productive rearrangements. The table comes from immuneACCESS by way of TCRdb, which keeps in-frame sequences with V and J called. Part of the clones is missing from these tables; in studies checked, under half for an unresolved V gene and the rest for unknown reasons. From that table come the V and J calls and clone size; the DNA was used to work out D and trimming. For this sample there are a few hundred thousand clones; around 89% appear just once. Of the sample, 3.5% to 4.5% falls within the top ten clones.

Points on this clone: Its antigen is currently not known. No much larger clonotype is one base removed from it; base qualities were not supplied.

The receptor's source is a woman between 18 and 29 years old with acute COVID-19. This sequence uses TRBV28 and TRBJ1-4; the best D guess is TRBD1, with 6 bases matching. Sequenced sample: PBMCs or T cells enriched from blood (not recorded which). The DNA sequence reads TGTGCCAGCAGTTCCCCAGGGGAAGGAGAAAAACTGTTTTTT. It codes for CASSSPGEGEKLFF.